Each of the 26 T cell receptor beta chains below was sequenced from the same sample in a study of shared clonotypes between healthy human individuals. Method: immunoSEQ multiplex PCR; TCRdb's copy keeps in-frame clones and lacks some. Among a few million clones listed, approximately 90% were seen once. Input material: naive CD4+ T cells from PBMCs. Specified subset: CD45RA+ positively selected. The receptor set was obtained from a man between 18 and 35 years old in good health. Some clones in this sample may be carry-over from other donors' samples.

The rearrangement uses TRBV6-5 and TRBJ2-1; maybe TRBD2 (5 bases). Germline-derived CDR1 and CDR2 are MNHEY and SVGAGI. CDR3 size: 13 residues. V shed 5 bases and J shed 8 bases, with 13 bases lying between them. In DNA, the CDR3 is TGTGCCAGCAGTGGTACTAGTCAGCATGAGCAGTTCTTC. Protein product: CASSGTSQHEQFF.

With respect to this clone: The same CDR3 can be traced to other DNA sequences in this sample. The CDR3 nucleotides read TGCGCCAGCAGCTTACAGGGGGGCGCAACTAATGAAAAACTGTTTTTT. Amino acids: CASSLQGGATNEKLFF. The rearrangement uses TRBV5-1 and TRBJ1-4; 8 nucleotides match TRBD1. Trimming took 2 bases from V and 0 from J; bases not matched to a gene: 3. The CDR3 contains 16 residues. CDR1 is SGHRS, CDR2 YFSETQ, per germline.

This clone was seen only once. Other DNA sequences in the same sample also yield this CDR3. The genes are TRBV9 and TRBJ1-5; D is undetermined. Trimming left V 0 bases short and J 2 bases short, with 9 bases between. The length of the CDR3 is 15 residues. In germline, CDR1 is SGDLS, CDR2 YYNGEE. For the CDR3, the DNA is TGTGCCAGCAGCGTAGGGGGAAGTGGCAATCAGCCCCAGCATTTT. It specifies CASSVGGSGNQPQHF.

In its sample, this clone was seen once. This chain joins TRBV29-1 and TRBJ1-3, with D unresolved. This CDR3 comprises 12 residues. V was cut by 4 bases and J by 4 bases, with 8 bases left in between. CDR1 is SQVTM and CDR2 is ANQGSEA in the germline V gene. The CDR3: CSVASNGNTIYF. CDR3 coding DNA: TGCAGCGTTGCCTCCAACGGAAACACCATATATTTT.

The chain carries TRBV6-1 and TRBJ2-1; D gene uncertain. The CDR3 covers 14 residues. V was cut by 6 bases and J by 4 bases, with 13 bases left in between. The V gene's germline CDR1 is MNHNS and CDR2 SASEGT. CDR3 sequence: CASSPMWVYNEQFF. The CDR3 bases are TGTGCCAGCAGCCCCATGTGGGTATACAATGAGCAGTTCTTC.

This chain links TRBV28 with TRBJ2-7, with 7 nucleotides matching TRBD2. With V trimmed by 5 bases and J by 6 bases, 4 bases remained unmatched. Germline V gives CDR1 MDHEN, CDR2 SYDVKM. This CDR3 spans 12 amino acids. CDR3 nucleotide sequence: TGTGCCAGCAGTAGACTAGCCGGCGAGCAGTACTTC. Encoded protein: CASSRLAGEQYF.

This chain joins TRBV11-2 and TRBJ1-3; the D is unclear. The CDR3 sequence is 11 residues long. V was clipped by 2 bases and J by 5 bases, with 1 base between them. Germline values: CDR1 SGHAT, CDR2 FQNNGV. The CDR3 is CASSLRNTIYF. The CDR3 DNA is TGTGCCAGCAGCTTAAGAAACACCATATATTTT.

The table lists this clone with a few counts. This chain joins TRBV18 and TRBJ1-1, with D maybe TRBD1 (5 bases). This CDR3 spans 14 amino acids. Trimming took 6 bases from V and 1 from J, leaving 12 bases between them. Germline V gene sequence: CDR1 KGHSH, CDR2 LQKENI. The CDR3 nucleotides read TGTGCCAGCTCCCCCGTGGGGGAGAACACTGAAGCTTTCTTT. Translation: CASSPVGENTEAFF. Full variable domain (rest looked up from reference TRBV18 and TRBJ1-1): NAGVMQNPRHLVRRRGQEARLRCSPMKGHSHVYWYRQLPEEGLKFMVYLQKENIIDESGMPKERFSAEFPKEGPSILRIQQVVRGDSAAYFCASSPVGENTEAFFGQGTRLTVV.

The genes are TRBV7-2 and TRBJ2-7, with TRBD2 as a possible D gene (7 bases). Per germline, CDR1 SGHTA and CDR2 FQGNSA. Trimming removed 3 bases at V and 7 bases at J, with 10 bases between. This CDR3 comprises 12 residues. The CDR3 region has the DNA TGTGCCAGCAGCTTCAGGGGAGGGGAGCAGTACTTC. This encodes CASSFRGGEQYF.

The chain carries TRBV6-6 and TRBJ2-7; 7 nucleotides match TRBD1. There are 12 residues in the CDR3. The V gene end was trimmed by 2 bases and the J gene end by 9 bases; junction bases not matched to a gene: 4. From germline, CDR1 is MNHNY and CDR2 SVGAGI (reference sequence). As DNA, the CDR3 is TGTGCCAGCAGTTACGACGGACAGGTGCAGTACTTC. As protein: CASSYDGQVQYF.

This clone showed up just once. J is TRBJ2-1 and V is TRBV5-1; TRBD2 might be the D (7 bases). Germline loops: CDR1 SGHRS, CDR2 YFSETQ. V was pared by 7 bases and J by 5 bases, with 19 bases between. CDR3 length equals 15 residues. Here the CDR3 DNA reads TGCGCCAGCTCAAGGGGGGGACTCGAAGACAATGAGCAGTTCTTC. It yields the protein CASSRGGLEDNEQFF.

The rearrangement links TRBV7-2 to TRBJ1-5; TRBD1 matches at 10 bases. Germline V gene sequence: CDR1 SGHTA, CDR2 FQGNSA. This CDR3 region has 15 residues. The J segment lost 6 bases and the V segment lost 5 bases, leaving 7 bases of the junction unmatched. The CDR3 DNA sequence: TGTGCCAGCAGCCCTGACAGGGGGCATATTCAGCCCCAGCATTTT. It translates to CASSPDRGHIQPQHF.

The chain couples TRBV11-2 to TRBJ1-2; possibly TRBD1 for D (5 bases). Germline assignment: CDR1 SGHAT and CDR2 FQNNGV. With 5 bases removed from V and 1 base from J, the gap between germline ends came to 17 bases. This CDR3 spans 16 amino acids. CDR3 loop: CASSPRPGTDNYGYTF. The CDR3 bases are TGTGCCAGCAGCCCGCGTCCCGGGACGGATAACTATGGCTACACCTTC. Together with reference TRBV11-2 and TRBJ1-2, the CDR3 gives the full variable domain: EAGVAQSPRYKIIEKRQSVAFWCNPISGHATLYWYQQILGQGPKLLIQFQNNGVVDDSQLPKDRFSAERLKGVDSTLKIQPAKLEDSAVYLCASSPRPGTDNYGYTFGSGTRLTVV.

V gene TRBV6-4 combines with J gene TRBJ2-2; D is undetermined. The CDR3 length is 16 residues. CDR1 and CDR2 from the germline V gene are MRHNA and SNTAGT. Trimming removed 5 bases from V and 7 bases from J, with 20 bases in between. The CDR3 DNA reads as TGTGCCAGCAGTCCAAGAGACCCTCCTAAGGGCGGGGAGCTGTTTTTT. Translation: CASSPRDPPKGGELFF.

The CDR3 DNA reads TGTGCCAGCAGCCAAGATCTTATAGGCGAAATGAACACCGGGGAGCTGTTTTTT. Its translation: CASSQDLIGEMNTGELFF. The V and J genes are TRBV14 and TRBJ2-2; D ambiguous. Between the trimmed V and J ends, which lost 0 bases and 1 base, there was a span of 15 bases. This CDR3 is built from 18 residues. Germline V gene data show CDR1 as SGHDN and CDR2 as FVKESK.

The V call is TRBV18, the J call TRBJ1-2; the D gene is possibly TRBD1 (5 bases). The CDR3 runs 14 residues. The germline gives CDR1 KGHSH, CDR2 LQKENI. Trimming removed 3 bases at V and 8 bases at J, with 16 bases between. CDR3 bases: TGTGCCAGCTCACCCTATGGGGACCACCGCGGCTACACCTTC. This sequence encodes CASSPYGDHRGYTF. Combining the CDR3 with reference TRBV18 and TRBJ1-2 gives the whole variable domain NAGVMQNPRHLVRRRGQEARLRCSPMKGHSHVYWYRQLPEEGLKFMVYLQKENIIDESGMPKERFSAEFPKEGPSILRIQQVVRGDSAAYFCASSPYGDHRGYTFGSGTRLTVV.

The chain links TRBV27 to TRBJ1-2, with unresolved D. Germline V gene sequence: CDR1 MNHEY, CDR2 SMNVEV (reference sequence). V lost 5 bases, J lost 0 bases, and 7 bases lay in between. The CDR3 loop spans 13 amino acids. CDR3 residues: CASSPQANYGYTF. CDR3 DNA sequence: TGTGCCAGCAGTCCACAAGCTAACTATGGCTACACCTTC.

This clone was observed once. V and J are TRBV27 and TRBJ2-7; 11 bases line up with TRBD2. Germline trimming cut 3 bases from V and 0 bases from J; bases unmatched to any gene: 10. This CDR3 has 18 amino acids. From germline, CDR1 is MNHEY and CDR2 SMNVEV (reference sequence). CDR3 DNA: TGTGCCAGCAGTTTTACTAGCGGGAGCTATATTTTCTCCTACGAGCAGTACTTC. It codes for CASSFTSGSYIFSYEQYF.

This clone was counted a single time. The chain is built from TRBV6-5 and TRBJ1-2; 8 bases are a match to TRBD1. The trim removed 2 bases at V and 4 bases at J, leaving 6 bases unmatched. The CDR3 length is 15 residues. Germline V gives CDR1 MNHEY, CDR2 SVGAGI. The CDR3 nucleotides read TGTGCCAGCAGTTACCGCAGGGGGCGCGGCTATGGCTACACCTTC. Its protein is CASSYRRGRGYGYTF.

The V call is TRBV18, the J call TRBJ1-2; D remains ambiguous. The V end lost 0 bases, the J end lost 10 bases, and 12 bases lay between the germline ends. CDR1 and CDR2 (germline): KGHSH, LQKENI. This CDR3 spans 13 amino acids. CDR3 sequence: CASSPPGTGPYTF. The CDR3 bases are TGTGCCAGCTCACCACCTGGTACCGGCCCCTACACCTTC.

The genes are TRBV28 and TRBJ2-1; TRBD2 matches 12 bases. The CDR3 extends over 15 amino acids. Germline V CDR1 and CDR2: MDHEN, SYDVKM. The V and J ends lost 5 bases and 7 bases, in that order; junction bases with no gene match: 6. CDR3 region: CASSTLAGGRNEQFF. CDR3 nucleotide sequence: TGTGCCAGCAGTACACTAGCGGGAGGCCGGAATGAGCAGTTCTTC.

The V and J genes are TRBV19 and TRBJ2-5, with TRBD1 matching 10 bases. The CDR3 totals 14 residues. Looked up from germline, CDR1 is LNHDA and CDR2 is SQIVND (reference sequence). J gave up 5 bases and V 7 bases, and 7 bases lay outside the gene matches. CDR3 nucleotide sequence: TGTGCCAGTACCCTAGGACAGGGGGAGGAGACCCAGTACTTC. As protein: CASTLGQGEETQYF.

The CDR3 here is CASSPTRRGTNTGELFF. For the CDR3, the DNA is TGTGCCAGCAGCCCCACTCGGAGGGGGACGAACACCGGGGAGCTGTTTTTT. The chain employs TRBV5-5 and TRBJ2-2, with D perhaps TRBD1 or TRBD2 (6 bases each). The length of the CDR3 is 17 residues. The V and J ends lost 4 bases and 0 bases respectively, with 16 bases between them. From germline, CDR1 is SGHKS and CDR2 YYEKEE (reference sequence).

The chain employs TRBV27 and TRBJ1-4; 10 bases align to TRBD1. Germline V gives CDR1 MNHEY, CDR2 SMNVEV (reference sequence). The CDR3 spans 14 residues. With 6 bases clipped from V and 7 bases from J, the junction kept 5 bases outside the gene matches. In DNA form, the CDR3 reads TGTGCCAGCAGGGCGGGACAGGGGTTTGAAAAACTGTTTTTT. Protein product: CASRAGQGFEKLFF.

The gene calls are TRBV15 and TRBJ2-3; 9 bases line up with TRBD1. This CDR3 contains 15 residues. From germline, CDR1 is LNHNV and CDR2 YYDKDF (reference sequence). V lost 2 bases and J lost 3; bases outside the gene matches: 3. The CDR3 DNA is TGTGCCACCAGCAGAAGACAGGGGGTGACAGATACGCAGTATTTT. Translating gives CATSRRQGVTDTQYF.

This chain joins TRBV4-1 and TRBJ2-4, with 7 bases matching TRBD2. After removal of 4 bases from V and 9 bases from J, the junction contained 9 bases not matched to a gene. This CDR3 contains 14 residues. Germline CDR1 is MGHRA and CDR2 is YSYEKL. The CDR3 DNA follows: TGCGCCAGCAGCCCCGTCCCGGGAGGTAGCATTCAGTACTTC. It encodes CASSPVPGGSIQYF.